The clone carrying this T cell receptor (beta chain) was seen only a few times. This sample is part of a study of early T cells in non-severe SARS-CoV-2 infection. About the study: The input, bulk RNA from unsorted whole blood, was sequenced, and chains were unpaired.

Researchers tagged individual cDNA molecules with unique molecular identifiers. TCRdb reprocessed the 5' RACE reads via MiXCR and lists one record per CDR3 protein. This table has about 61,000 distinct CDR3 sequences, approximately 12% appearing once. CDR1 is LNHDA, CDR2 SQIVND, per germline (reference sequence). The V and J ends lost 6 bases and 1 base respectively, with 12 bases between them. The CDR3 totals 14 residues. The TCR comes from an adult who was a healthcare worker with PCR-confirmed SARS-CoV-2 infection or an uninfected control (not recorded which). The donor label of this sample is uncertain. This chain connects TRBV19 to TRBJ2-5; perhaps TRBD1 as D (6 bases). Sequencing used whole blood, obtained at baseline. The CDR3: CASSRRGLQETQYF. The CDR3 DNA reads as TGTGCCAGTAGCCGCAGGGGCCTCCAAGAGACCCAGTACTTC. Drawing the rest from reference TRBV19 and TRBJ2-5, the complete variable domain is DGGITQSPKYLFRKEGQNVTLSCEQNLNHDAMYWYRQDPGQGLRLIYYSQIVNDFQKGDIAEGYSVSREKKESFPLTVTSAQKNPTAFYLCASSRRGLQETQYFGPGTRLLVL.